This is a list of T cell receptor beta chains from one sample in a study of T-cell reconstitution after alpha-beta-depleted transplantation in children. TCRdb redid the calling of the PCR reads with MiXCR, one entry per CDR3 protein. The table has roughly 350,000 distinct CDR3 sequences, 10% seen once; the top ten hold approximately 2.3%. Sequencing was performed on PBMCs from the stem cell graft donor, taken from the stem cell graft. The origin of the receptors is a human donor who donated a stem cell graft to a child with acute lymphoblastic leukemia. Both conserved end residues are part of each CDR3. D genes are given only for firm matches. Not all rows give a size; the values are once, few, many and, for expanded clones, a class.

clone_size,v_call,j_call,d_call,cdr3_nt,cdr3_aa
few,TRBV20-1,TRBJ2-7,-,TGCAGTGCTAGAACAACGGGACTGAACTACGAGCAGTACTTC,CSARTTGLNYEQYF
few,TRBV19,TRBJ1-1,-,TGTGCCAGTAGTACCCTGACTTCGAACACTGAAGCTTTCTTT,CASSTLTSNTEAFF
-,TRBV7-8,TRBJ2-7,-,TGTGCCAGCAGCTTATTCCAGGGGGGCTCCTACGAGCAGTACTTC,CASSLFQGGSYEQYF
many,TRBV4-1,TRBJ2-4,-,TGCGCCAGCAGCCAAGCGGACAGAAAAAACATTCAGTACTTC,CASSQADRKNIQYF
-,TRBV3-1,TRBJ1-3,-,TGTGCCAGCAGCCAAGCGGGGCTGGGTGGAAACACCATATATTTT,CASSQAGLGGNTIYF
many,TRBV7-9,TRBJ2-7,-,TGTGCCAGCAGCCTCGATCTACCCACCTACGAGCAGTACTTC,CASSLDLPTYEQYF
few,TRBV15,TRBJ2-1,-,TGTGCCACCAGCAGAGATTTCCATGTAGGCCATGAGCAGTTCTTC,CATSRDFHVGHEQFF
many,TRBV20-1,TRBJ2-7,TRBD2,TGCAGTGCTCCTTATCGGAGTAGCGGGAGCTCCTACGAGCAGTACTTC,CSAPYRSSGSSYEQYF
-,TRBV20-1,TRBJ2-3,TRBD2,TGCAGTGCTACCAGAGCGGGAGTGACAGATACGCAGTATTTT,CSATRAGVTDTQYF
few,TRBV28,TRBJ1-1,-,TGTGCCAGCAGTGAATGGGGTAGGATGAACACTGAAGCTTTCTTT,CASSEWGRMNTEAFF
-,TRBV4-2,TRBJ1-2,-,TGTGCCAGCAGCCAAGATCGTGGGAATGGAAGGCACGGCTACACCTTC,CASSQDRGNGRHGYTF
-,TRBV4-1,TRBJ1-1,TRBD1,TGCGCCAGCAGCCGGGACAGGGGACTCCCTGAAGCTTTCTTT,CASSRDRGLPEAFF
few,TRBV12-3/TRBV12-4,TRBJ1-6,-,TGTGCCAGCACCGGGCAGACATATAATTCACCCCTCCACTTT,CASTGQTYNSPLHF
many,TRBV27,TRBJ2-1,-,TGTGCCAGCAGCCCCAGGACGAAGACCTACAATGAGCAGTTCTTC,CASSPRTKTYNEQFF
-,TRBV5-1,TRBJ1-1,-,TGCGCCAGCAGCTTTGGGAATAGGAGAGCTTTCTTT,CASSFGNRRAFF
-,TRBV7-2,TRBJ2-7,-,TGTGCCAGCAGCTTCATACTGGGTGGGGATTACGAGCAGTACTTC,CASSFILGGDYEQYF
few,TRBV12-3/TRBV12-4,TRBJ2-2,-,TGTGCCAGCAGTTTTGCTGGTTGGGCGGGCGGGGAGCTGTTTTTT,CASSFAGWAGGELFF
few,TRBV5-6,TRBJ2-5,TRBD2,TGTGCCAGCAGCCCAGATACTAGCGGGGAGGAGACCCAGTACTTC,CASSPDTSGEETQYF
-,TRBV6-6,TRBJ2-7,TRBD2,TGTGCCAGCAGTTCAGCTAGCGGCTCCTACGAGCAGTACTTC,CASSSASGSYEQYF
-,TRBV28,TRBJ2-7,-,TGTGCCAGCAGTTCTACAGCCTCCTACGAGCAGTACTTC,CASSSTASYEQYF
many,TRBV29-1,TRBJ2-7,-,TGCAGCTCCTCCCTGGGGAAGGGCTACGAGCAGTACTTC,CSSSLGKGYEQYF
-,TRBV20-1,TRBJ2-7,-,TGCAGTGCTAGAGATTATACGATCGGGACCGGGACCGAAACCTACGAGCAGTACTTC,CSARDYTIGTGTETYEQYF
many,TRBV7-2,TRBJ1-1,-,TGTGCCAGCAGACTAAGCCCTATGAACACTGAAGCTTTCTTT,CASRLSPMNTEAFF
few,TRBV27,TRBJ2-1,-,TGTGCCAGCAGTTTATCGGGGGGCTTGATTAACAATGAGCAGTTCTTC,CASSLSGGLINNEQFF
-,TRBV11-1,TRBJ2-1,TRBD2,TGTGCCAGCAGGCCCCAGGGACTAGCGGGACCCGTTTGGGCCAATGAGCAGTTCTTC,CASRPQGLAGPVWANEQFF
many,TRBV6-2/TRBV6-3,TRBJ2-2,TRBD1,TGTGCCAGCAATGCTCCGGGACAGGCCTCGAACACCGGGGAGCTGTTTTTT,CASNAPGQASNTGELFF
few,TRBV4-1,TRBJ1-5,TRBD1,TGCGCCAGCAGCCAGACAGGGAAAGGGAATCAGCCCCAGCATTTT,CASSQTGKGNQPQHF
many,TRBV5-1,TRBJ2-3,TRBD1,TGCGCCAGCAGCTTGGGACAGGGGGCAGATACGCAGTATTTT,CASSLGQGADTQYF
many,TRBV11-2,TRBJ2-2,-,TGTGCCAGCAGCCGCCTCCGAAAGCTGTTTTTT,CASSRLRKLFF
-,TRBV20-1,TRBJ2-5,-,TGCAGCGAGCTAGCGGAGGGGGGAGAGACCCAGTACTTC,CSELAEGGETQYF
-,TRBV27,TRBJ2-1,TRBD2,TGTGCCAGCAGCGTTCTAGCGGGAGATGGGCCTGAGCAGTTCTTC,CASSVLAGDGPEQFF
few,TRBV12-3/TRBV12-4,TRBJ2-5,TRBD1,TGTGCCAGCAGTTTCGGGTTCTCGGGACAGGGGTTTCAAGAGACCCAGTACTTC,CASSFGFSGQGFQETQYF
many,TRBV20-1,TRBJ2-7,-,TGCAGTGCCACCGACGACAGAACCTACGAGCAGTACTTC,CSATDDRTYEQYF
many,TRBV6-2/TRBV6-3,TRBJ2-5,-,TGTGCCAGCAGCCCCGAAAAGACCCAGTACTTC,CASSPEKTQYF
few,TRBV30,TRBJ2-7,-,TGTGCCTGGAGGGGGGCGGCCTACGAGCAGTACTTC,CAWRGAAYEQYF
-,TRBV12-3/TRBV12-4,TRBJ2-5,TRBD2,TGTGCCACCACGCCCCGGGCGGGAGGTGTTGAGACCCAGTACTTC,CATTPRAGGVETQYF